This TCR beta chain was sequenced during a study of PD-1 blockade in classical Hodgkin lymphoma. Patients all relapsed after autologous stem cell transplantation, and there was variation in brentuximab vedotin exposure. Libraries were prepared by immunoSEQ multiplex PCR; TCRdb keeps only in-frame clonotypes and omits some of them. In the table there are 50,000 to 85,000 clones, about two thirds of which are singletons. The germline gives CDR1 SGHKS, CDR2 YYEKEE (reference sequence). The CDR3 is 14 amino acids. Trimming removed 2 bases from V and 1 base from J, with 7 bases in between. To note about this clone: No antigen is known for it.

Overall study results and limits: CD4+ TCR diversity climbed significantly by C4D1, unlike CD8+ TCR diversity.

The sequenced sample was peripheral blood mononuclear cells (PBMCs), obtained before the second cycle of nivolumab. This sequence originates from a human donor with classical Hodgkin lymphoma. The J gene is TRBJ1-5, the V gene TRBV5-5; D ambiguous. CDR3 protein: CASSLKPSNQPQHF. In DNA, the CDR3 is TGTGCCAGCAGCTTAAAACCAAGCAATCAGCCCCAGCATTTT. Complete variable domain (other parts from reference TRBV5-5 and TRBJ1-5): DAGVTQSPTHLIKTRGQQVTLRCSPISGHKSVSWYQQVLGQGPQFIFQYYEKEERGRGNFPDRFSARQFPNYSSELNVNALLLGDSALYLCASSLKPSNQPQHFGDGTRLSIL.